Following are 30 T cell receptor beta chains from one sample sequenced in a study of blood T cells in healthy people across ages (dated by TCRdb to about 2015). The library was obtained by 5' RACE. The sequencer was an Illumina HiSeq 2500. A second about 6 to 11 cycle PCR used a sample-barcoded 5' primer and a J-beta primer mix. TCRdb reanalyzed the raw reads on its own, using fastp at Q25 for trimming and MiXCR for clone calling, and kept in-frame beta chains. Identical CDR3 protein sequences are pooled into one entry, listed with their most common genes and DNA. This sample comprises 800,000 to 950,000 distinct CDR3 sequences, approximately 32% of them detected only once. 10% of the sample rests with the top ten. These data were likewise used in another study, on T cells of mothers and their children.

Sample: blood. The receptors shown here come from a woman between 40 and 55 years old in good health.

A remark on this clonotype: One junction end does not reproduce the germline sequence, and a read error may be involved. The rearrangement links TRBV5-1 to TRBJ1-2; possible D gene TRBD1, 5 bases. The CDR3 length is 14 residues. CDR1 is SGHRS, CDR2 YFSETQ, per germline. CDR3 coding DNA: TGCGCCAGCAGCTGCTCCGGGACGGACTACGGCTACACCTTC. It translates to CASSCSGTDYGYTF. The entire variable domain, with the rest obtained from reference TRBV5-1 and TRBJ1-2, is as follows: KAGVTQTPRYLIKTRGQQVTLSCSPISGHRSVSWYQQTPGQGLQFLFEYFSETQRNKGNFPGRFSGRQFSNSRSEMNVSTLELGDSALYLCASSCSGTDYGYTFGSGTRLTVV.

The chain links TRBV5-1 to TRBJ2-4; 10 nucleotides line up with TRBD2. Trimming removed 2 bases from V and 0 bases from J; junction bases left unmatched: 2. CDR3 length equals 16 residues. Germline values: CDR1 SGHRS, CDR2 YFSETQ. CDR3 sequence: CASSFSGRKAKNIQYF. The CDR3 nucleotides read TGCGCCAGCAGCTTTAGCGGGAGGAAAGCCAAAAACATTCAGTACTTC.

Only a few counts were recorded for this clonotype. This rearrangement joins TRBV6-5 to TRBJ1-1, with D perhaps matching TRBD1 (5 bases). V was trimmed by 9 bases and J by 6 bases, leaving 11 bases between them. From germline, CDR1 is MNHEY and CDR2 SVGAGI. This CDR3 comprises 11 residues. The CDR3 region is CASRGGAEAFF. CDR3 nucleotide sequence: TGTGCCAGTCGGGGGGGGGCTGAAGCTTTCTTT.

This chain connects TRBV5-1 to TRBJ2-3, with TRBD2 matching 12 bases. With 0 bases clipped from V and 1 base from J, the junction kept 6 bases outside the gene matches. From germline, CDR1 is SGHRS and CDR2 YFSETQ. This CDR3 region has 18 residues. The CDR3 DNA follows: TGCGCCAGCAGCTTGGAACTAGCGGGGGGCCCCGGCACAGATACGCAGTATTTT. The encoded protein is CASSLELAGGPGTDTQYF.

This clonotype occurred a few times. The chain is built from TRBV29-1 and TRBJ1-1; D is undetermined. CDR1 and CDR2 (germline): SQVTM, ANQGSEA. The CDR3 is 13 amino acids. V shed 1 base and J shed 0 bases, with 6 bases lying between them. The CDR3 DNA sequence: TGCAGCGTTGAAGTATCGGTGAACACTGAAGCTTTCTTT. Translation: CSVEVSVNTEAFF.

V and J are TRBV19 and TRBJ2-6; D tentatively reads TRBD1 or TRBD2 (5 bases each). V was trimmed by 10 bases and J by 0 bases, leaving 28 bases between them. The CDR3 loop spans 20 amino acids. Per the germline V gene, CDR1 is LNHDA and CDR2 is SQIVND (reference sequence). DNA of the CDR3: TGTGCCACCACCGGTACCGGGTACGGGACCCCAAGCTCTGGGGCCAACGTCCTGACTTTC. Its protein is CATTGTGYGTPSSGANVLTF.

This chain connects TRBV6-2 or TRBV6-3 to TRBJ1-5, with no clear D. Germline assignment: CDR1 MNHEY and CDR2 SVGEGT. Trimming removed 0 bases from V and 2 bases from J, with 8 bases in between. This CDR3 spans 15 amino acids. CDR3 nucleotides: TGTGCCAGCAGTTACTCGTCTACCCGCAATCAGCCCCAGCATTTT. This codes for CASSYSSTRNQPQHF.

This clonotype was seen ten or more times. This chain connects TRBV6-5 to TRBJ1-2; 7 bases are a match to TRBD1. The J segment lost 4 bases and the V segment lost 6 bases, leaving 11 bases of the junction unmatched. Germline V gene sequence: CDR1 MNHEY, CDR2 SVGAGI. The CDR3 loop spans 15 amino acids. CDR3 protein: CASSTGTANFYGYTF. The CDR3 coding sequence is TGTGCCAGCAGCACCGGGACAGCGAATTTCTATGGCTACACCTTC.

The V gene is TRBV7-9, the J gene TRBJ1-2; D is uncertain. Germline CDR1 is SEHNR and CDR2 is FQNEAQ (reference sequence). This CDR3 is 13 amino acids long. Trimming took 5 bases from V and 2 from J, leaving 9 bases between them. The DNA for the CDR3 is TGTGCCAGCAGCCTAGATATGAACTATGGCTACACCTTC. It translates to CASSLDMNYGYTF. The full variable domain, in which reference TRBV7-9 and TRBJ1-2 provide the parts outside the CDR3, is DTGVSQNPRHKITKRGQNVTFRCDPISEHNRLYWYRQTLGQGPEFLTYFQNEAQLEKSRLLSDRFSAERPKGSFSTLEIQRTEQGDSAMYLCASSLDMNYGYTFGSGTRLTVV.

This clonotype has just a few counts. Its ends do not fully match the called genes, so a read error is possible. V and J are TRBV24-1 and TRBJ2-1; D ambiguous. The V gene's germline CDR1 is KGHDR and CDR2 SFDVKD. This CDR3 region has 16 residues. The CDR3 DNA is TGTGCCGCCAGTGATCCCACAATGACTCGGAACAATGAGCAGTTCTTC. It codes for CAASDPTMTRNNEQFF.

This clonotype has more than one count but fewer than ten. CDR3 nucleotide sequence: TGCGCCAGCAGCTTGGCGCTCACCTCGGGAGATACGCAGTATTTT. As protein: CASSLALTSGDTQYF. The V gene is TRBV5-1, the J gene TRBJ2-3; D not certain. Trimming stripped 0 bases from V and 5 bases from J, with 13 bases between. Germline V gene lookup returns CDR1 SGHRS and CDR2 YFSETQ. The CDR3 covers 15 residues.

In this sample, this clonotype turned up once. Possible read error: a much larger clone is one base away. The V and J genes are TRBV6-6 and TRBJ2-1; no clear D gene. TRBJ2-7 explains the end of the DNA better; the J call may be wrong. Germline-derived CDR1 and CDR2 are MNHNY and SVGAGI (reference sequence). The CDR3 consists of 13 residues. CDR3 in amino acids: CASSYTSYNEQYF. The CDR3 DNA sequence: TGTGCCAGCAGTTACACGTCGTACAATGAGCAGTACTTC.

The chain's CDR3 is CASSQDWPSWETQYF. DNA of the CDR3: TGCGCCAGCAGCCAAGACTGGCCCAGTTGGGAGACCCAGTACTTC. V is TRBV4-3 and J is TRBJ2-5; D gene uncertain. V lost 0 bases and J 5 bases, leaving 13 bases between the germline ends. CDR3 length: 15 residues. Germline CDR1 reads LGHNA; CDR2 reads YSLEER.

The chain recombines TRBV12-3 or TRBV12-4 with TRBJ2-3, with 10 bases aligning to TRBD2. This CDR3 has 16 amino acids. The V gene end was trimmed by 5 bases and the J gene end by 1 base; junction bases not matched to a gene: 6. Here the CDR3 DNA reads TGTGCCAGCAGTCTCAGCGGGAGGGGGGGCACAGATACGCAGTATTTT. This encodes CASSLSGRGGTDTQYF.

As regards this clonotype: At one end, the junction sequence differs from germline, possibly due to a read error. The chain carries TRBV5-1 and TRBJ2-7; no clear D gene. Germline V CDR1 and CDR2: SGHRS, YFSETQ. CDR3 size: 13 residues. CDR3 coding DNA: TGCGTCAGCAGCTTGAGAGGATCCTACGAGCAGTACTTC. This sequence encodes CVSSLRGSYEQYF.

This clonotype occurred many times. The CDR3 DNA reads as TGCAGCGTTTGGACAGCCTATGGCTACACCTTC. Translation gives CSVWTAYGYTF. The J gene is TRBJ1-2, the V gene TRBV29-1; D perhaps matches TRBD1 (6 bases). Trimming took 5 bases from V and 4 from J, leaving 8 bases between them. CDR3 length equals 11 residues. Germline V gene sequence: CDR1 SQVTM, CDR2 ANQGSEA.

The chain uses TRBV6-2 or TRBV6-3 and TRBJ2-3, with TRBD2 matching 8 bases. Germline V lookup: CDR1 MNHEY, CDR2 SVGEGT. The CDR3 is 12 amino acids. Losses at the gene ends were 7 bases for V and 7 bases for J; bases not matched to a gene: 4. CDR3 protein: CASNGLANTQYF. For the CDR3, the DNA is TGTGCCAGCAACGGACTAGCCAATACGCAGTATTTT.

The chain links TRBV7-8 to TRBJ2-1, with 9 bases matching TRBD2. The germline gives CDR1 SGHVS, CDR2 FQNEAQ. CDR3 size: 17 residues. V lost 2 bases, J lost 1 base, and 6 bases stayed unmatched. CDR3 nucleotide sequence: TGTGCCAGCAGCTTAATTACTAGCGGGCTTTCCTACAATGAGCAGTTCTTC. This codes for CASSLITSGLSYNEQFF.

In the case of this clonotype: Just one base apart from a much larger clone, this may be a read error. The chain links TRBV5-1 to TRBJ2-7, with 7 bases matching TRBD2. Germline CDR1 and CDR2: SGHRS and YFSETQ. The CDR3 covers 15 residues. The DNA of the CDR3 is TGCGCCAGCAGCCCCCGGGGGGTTAGCTCCTACAAGCAGTACTTC. It specifies CASSPRGVSSYKQYF.

Concerning this clonotype: This CDR3 is missing its conserved last phenylalanine or tryptophan, likely due to a read error. The rearrangement uses TRBV20-1 and TRBJ1-6; D possibly corresponds to TRBD1 (5 bases). The CDR3 length is 13 residues. Deletions cut 5 bases from V and 7 bases from J, with 12 bases between. Germline V lookup: CDR1 DFQATT, CDR2 SNEGSKA (reference sequence). The CDR3, as DNA: TGCAGTGCTGCTCGGGACCCAAATTCACCCCTCCACTTG. Translating gives CSAARDPNSPLHL.

As for this clonotype: Given a much more abundant clone one base away, this may be a read error. This rearrangement joins TRBV28 to TRBJ2-1, with D possibly being TRBD2 (6 bases). Germline CDR1 and CDR2: MDHEN and SYDVKM. The CDR3 consists of 17 residues. CDR3 nucleotide sequence: TGTGCCAGCAGTTTAGGGGGGTGGGCCTCCTCCTACAATGGGCAGTTCTTC. Translation gives CASSLGGWASSYNGQFF.

This clonotype has a count of ten or more. The J gene is TRBJ1-2, the V gene TRBV20-1; 9 bases align to TRBD1. The CDR3 sequence is 13 residues long. Germline V gene sequence: CDR1 DFQATT, CDR2 SNEGSKA (reference sequence). V trimming: 2 bases; J trimming: 8 bases; junction bases outside the gene matches: 6. The CDR3 sequence: CSARPGTGPGYTF. Written as DNA, the CDR3 is TGCAGTGCTAGACCAGGGACAGGGCCCGGCTACACCTTC.

The chain is built from TRBV7-9 and TRBJ2-5; D possibly matches TRBD1 or TRBD2 (5 bases each). The germline V and J ends were trimmed by 5 bases and 5 bases, with 12 bases remaining between them. From germline, CDR1 is SEHNR and CDR2 FQNEAQ (reference sequence). This CDR3 contains 13 residues. CDR3 sequence: CASSRDLLETQYF. In DNA, the CDR3 is TGTGCCAGCAGCCGGGACCTTTTGGAGACCCAGTACTTC.

The V call is TRBV29-1, the J call TRBJ2-1; D is uncertain. Trimming took off 3 bases at V and 8 bases at J, with 17 bases between the two ends. The V gene's germline CDR1 is SQVTM and CDR2 ANQGSEA. The CDR3 contains 14 residues. The CDR3 is CSVDTVIANDEQFF. The DNA for the CDR3 is TGCAGCGTTGATACGGTGATCGCGAACGATGAGCAGTTCTTC.

The chain links TRBV3-1 to TRBJ2-4; D is perhaps TRBD2 (6 bases). V shed 5 bases and J shed 4 bases, with 9 bases lying between them. There are 13 residues in the CDR3. Germline lookup yields CDR1 LGHDT and CDR2 YNNKEL (reference sequence). The CDR3 is CASSTGGKNIQYF. CDR3 nucleotide sequence: TGTGCCAGCAGCACCGGGGGAAAAAACATTCAGTACTTC.

The chain couples TRBV5-1 to TRBJ2-1, with 7 bases fitting TRBD2. Trimming removed 3 bases from V and 4 bases from J; junction bases left unmatched: 4. The CDR3 spans 14 residues. CDR1 SGHRS and CDR2 YFSETQ come from the germline V gene. The CDR3 region is CASSWMGGYNEQFF. The DNA of the CDR3 is TGCGCCAGCAGCTGGATGGGAGGGTACAATGAGCAGTTCTTC.

Ten or more counts support this clonotype. The rearrangement joins TRBV7-2 to TRBJ2-7; the D is unclear. Germline V gene lookup returns CDR1 SGHTA and CDR2 FQGNSA. This CDR3 region has 12 residues. Deletions cut 5 bases from V and 6 bases from J, with 11 bases between. CDR3 residues: CASSTYLGEQYF. CDR3 nucleotides: TGTGCCAGCAGCACGTATTTGGGCGAGCAGTACTTC.

Remarks on this clonotype: It may be a read error: a sequence one base away is much more abundant. The chain couples TRBV2 to TRBJ1-6; maybe TRBD1 (5 bases). Trimming took 4 bases from V and 4 from J, leaving 8 bases between them. CDR1 and CDR2 from the germline V gene are SNHLY and FYNNEI. The CDR3 is 14 residues long. The CDR3 reads CASSGGPYNSPLHF. The CDR3 nucleotides read TGTGCCAGCAGTGGGGGACCGTATAATTCACCCCTCCACTTT.

The chain couples TRBV28 to TRBJ2-1; the D is unclear. Trimming removed 1 base at V and 8 bases at J, with 18 bases between. Germline CDR1 MDHEN, CDR2 SYDVKM. The CDR3 loop spans 16 amino acids. The CDR3 DNA reads as TGTGCCAGCAGTTTATTCCGAGAGACCCTTATGGATGAGCAGTTCTTC. This gives the protein CASSLFRETLMDEQFF.

This clonotype was recorded many times. The rearrangement uses TRBV20-1 and TRBJ2-7, with D possibly matching TRBD2 (6 bases). Between the trimmed V and J ends, which lost 2 bases and 2 bases, there was a span of 10 bases. CDR3 size: 13 residues. Germline loops: CDR1 DFQATT, CDR2 SNEGSKA (reference sequence). CDR3 bases: TGCAGTGCTAGATCCGGGGAGGCCTACGAGCAGTACTTC. It codes for CSARSGEAYEQYF.